The rows below give T cell receptor beta chains drawn from one sample of a study of HIV-infected children after antiretroviral therapy interruption. TCRdb passed the 3' RACE reads through MiXCR, listing each CDR3 protein once. Of more than 75,000 distinct CDR3 sequences detected, around 6.9% appear once; the ten largest clones hold 0.85% to 1.3%. The starting material was CD45RA+ CD4+ T cells from PBMCs, pooled from several time points, obtained from a donor given antiretroviral therapy, either interrupted or continuous. All receptors derive from a pool of human donors with HIV. Each CDR3 is given with its conserved first and last residue. Where a row states a size, it is once, few, many or the class of an expanded clone; other rows omit it.

CASSARSRDSNTGELFF many TRBV7-9
CASSPETGLTGYTF many TRBV5-1
CASRPGASARGIEQFF many TRBV7-2
CSPTSPQGIADTQYF many TRBV20-1
CASSRSTNEKLFF few TRBV7-8
CASKAGVETQYF many TRBV6-1
CASSMGLAGGSDTQYF many TRBV19
CASSSEAVSLGEQFF many TRBV5-1
CASSGVGNQPQHF - TRBV7-8
CATRAGSSYNEQFF many TRBV11-3